This T cell receptor (beta chain) derives from a study of CD8+CD57+ T cells in acquired aplastic anemia. Background on the study: Sorted CD4+ and CD8+ cells gave a mean 3.2 ug DNA, range 0.2 to 27.4 ug. Points from the study as a whole: Roughly 31 was the count of CD8+ CDR3 sequences that patients shared with controls. In CD8+ cells, Simpson's diversity showed no significant difference between patients and controls.

Sequencing was done on patients that had shown CD8+CD57+ cell expansion by flow cytometry. According to the study, genomic DNA was the template for TCR beta VDJ and CDR3 profiling. TCRdb re-derived calls from the reads in MiXCR, one entry per CDR3 protein. The sample includes under 250,000 distinct CDR3 sequences, 47% of them seen just once. This clonotype occurred many times. The antigen is undetermined. V lost 6 bases to trimming and J lost 12 bases; unmatched junction nucleotides: 7. The CDR3 has 11 amino acids. The rearrangement joins TRBV12-3 or TRBV12-4 to TRBJ2-7; 8 bases agree with TRBD1. The origin of this receptor is a human donor with aplastic anemia. The specimen sequenced was sorted CD4+, CD8+, or CD8+CD57+ T cells (not recorded which) from PBMCs. CDR3 region: CASSPGQDWYF. The CDR3 DNA reads as TGTGCCAGCAGCCCGGGACAGGATTGGTACTTC.